A selection of T cell receptor beta chains follows, all from one sample in a study of T cells in Graves' hyperthyroidism and ophthalmopathy. TCRdb analysed the multiplex PCR reads with MiXCR anew, one entry per CDR3 protein. The sample has about 840,000 distinct CDR3 sequences, roughly 37% seen once. Source material: blood. The source is a man younger than 35 with Graves' hyperthyroidism. Both conserved end residues are part of each CDR3. Fields, in order: clone size, D gene, V gene, J gene, CDR3 DNA, CDR3 protein. A D gene is named only where the DNA matches it firmly. Some rows mark clone size as missing; the rest say once, few, many or name a class of expanded clone.

clone_size: .; d_call: .; v_call: TRBV14; j_call: TRBJ1-6; cdr3_nt: TGTGCCAGCAGCCAAGATATAGATTCACCCCTCCACTTT; cdr3_aa: CASSQDIDSPLHF
clone_size: few; d_call: .; v_call: TRBV12-5; j_call: TRBJ1-1; cdr3_nt: TGTGCTAGTGGTACGACAGAGAGCACTGAAGCTTTCTTT; cdr3_aa: CASGTTESTEAFF
clone_size: few; d_call: TRBD1; v_call: TRBV11-2; j_call: TRBJ2-7; cdr3_nt: TGTGCCAGCAGCGTTTCCCCGACAGGGGGGGCCTACGAGCAGTACTTC; cdr3_aa: CASSVSPTGGAYEQYF
clone_size: .; d_call: .; v_call: TRBV19; j_call: TRBJ2-5; cdr3_nt: TGTGCCAGTAGTCCTAGCGAGGGGTACCAAGAGACCCAGTACTTC; cdr3_aa: CASSPSEGYQETQYF
clone_size: .; d_call: .; v_call: TRBV11-2; j_call: TRBJ2-5; cdr3_nt: TGTGCCAGCAGCCAGGCGGCGGAGACCCAGTACTTC; cdr3_aa: CASSQAAETQYF
clone_size: many; d_call: .; v_call: TRBV29-1; j_call: TRBJ1-2; cdr3_nt: TGCAGCGCGGGTGGCTACACCTTC; cdr3_aa: CSAGGYTF
clone_size: .; d_call: .; v_call: TRBV10-3; j_call: TRBJ1-4; cdr3_nt: TGTGCCAGCAGTTTTCTTCCAGGGGCTAATGAAAAACTGTTTTTT; cdr3_aa: CASSFLPGANEKLFF
clone_size: .; d_call: .; v_call: TRBV2; j_call: TRBJ2-7; cdr3_nt: TGTGCCAGCAGTGAAGGGGGACTGATCTACGAGCAGTACTTC; cdr3_aa: CASSEGGLIYEQYF
clone_size: many; d_call: TRBD1; v_call: TRBV2; j_call: TRBJ2-7; cdr3_nt: TGTGCCACCTCTGGACAGGAATACGAGCAGTACTTC; cdr3_aa: CATSGQEYEQYF
clone_size: .; d_call: .; v_call: TRBV5-4; j_call: TRBJ1-1; cdr3_nt: TGTGCCAGCAGCTTGGGGGGGTTTGAAGCTTTCTTT; cdr3_aa: CASSLGGFEAFF
clone_size: few; d_call: .; v_call: TRBV2; j_call: TRBJ2-7; cdr3_nt: TGTGCCAGCAGTCGGATAGACGGCTACGAGCAGTACTTC; cdr3_aa: CASSRIDGYEQYF
clone_size: .; d_call: .; v_call: TRBV4-3; j_call: TRBJ1-1; cdr3_nt: TGCGCCAGCAGCCAAGTTGGGGCCGAAGCTTTCTTT; cdr3_aa: CASSQVGAEAFF
clone_size: .; d_call: TRBD1; v_call: TRBV19; j_call: TRBJ1-1; cdr3_nt: TGTGCCAGCGCCGGACAGGCCCTATCGGACGCTTTCTTT; cdr3_aa: CASAGQALSDAFF
clone_size: .; d_call: .; v_call: TRBV6-5; j_call: TRBJ1-2; cdr3_nt: TGTGCCAGCAGCAAACAAACAGGGACCGGAGCCTATGGCTACACCTTC; cdr3_aa: CASSKQTGTGAYGYTF
clone_size: many; d_call: TRBD1; v_call: TRBV29-1; j_call: TRBJ2-7; cdr3_nt: TGCAGCGTTGAAGGGGGGACAGGGGACGACGAGCAGTACTTC; cdr3_aa: CSVEGGTGDDEQYF